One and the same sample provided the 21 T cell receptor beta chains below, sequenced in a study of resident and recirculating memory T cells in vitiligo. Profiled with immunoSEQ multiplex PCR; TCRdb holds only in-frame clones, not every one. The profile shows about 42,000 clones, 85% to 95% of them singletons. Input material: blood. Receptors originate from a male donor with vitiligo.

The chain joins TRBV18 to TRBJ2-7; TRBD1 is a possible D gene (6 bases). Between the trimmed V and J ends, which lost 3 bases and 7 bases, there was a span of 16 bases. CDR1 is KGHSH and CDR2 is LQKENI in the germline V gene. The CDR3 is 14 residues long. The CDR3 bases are TGTGCCAGCTCACCCGGACAGACGTTAAGTGAGCAGTACTTC. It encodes CASSPGQTLSEQYF.

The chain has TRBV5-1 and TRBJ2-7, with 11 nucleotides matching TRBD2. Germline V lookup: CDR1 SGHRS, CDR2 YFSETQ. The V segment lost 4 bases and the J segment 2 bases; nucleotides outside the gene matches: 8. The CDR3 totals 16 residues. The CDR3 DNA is TGCGCCAGCAGCCCTCTACTAGCGGGGGATACCTACGAGCAGTACTTC. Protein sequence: CASSPLLAGDTYEQYF. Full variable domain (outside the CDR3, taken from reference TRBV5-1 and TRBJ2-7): KAGVTQTPRYLIKTRGQQVTLSCSPISGHRSVSWYQQTPGQGLQFLFEYFSETQRNKGNFPGRFSGRQFSNSRSEMNVSTLELGDSALYLCASSPLLAGDTYEQYFGPGTRLTVT.

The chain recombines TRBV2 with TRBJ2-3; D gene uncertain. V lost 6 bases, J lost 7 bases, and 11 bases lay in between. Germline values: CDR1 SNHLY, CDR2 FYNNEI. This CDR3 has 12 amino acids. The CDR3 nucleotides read TGTGCCAGCAGGAACTTTGCCAATACGCAGTATTTT. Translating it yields CASRNFANTQYF.

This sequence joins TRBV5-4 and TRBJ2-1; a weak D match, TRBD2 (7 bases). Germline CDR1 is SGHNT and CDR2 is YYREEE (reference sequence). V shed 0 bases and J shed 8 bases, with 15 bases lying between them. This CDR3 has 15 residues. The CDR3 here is CASSLAEGGAYEQFF. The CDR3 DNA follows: TGTGCCAGCAGCTTGGCCGAGGGGGGGGCTTATGAGCAGTTCTTC.

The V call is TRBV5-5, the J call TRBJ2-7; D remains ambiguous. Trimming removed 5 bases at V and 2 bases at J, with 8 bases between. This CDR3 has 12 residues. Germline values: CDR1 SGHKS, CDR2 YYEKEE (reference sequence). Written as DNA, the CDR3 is TGTGCCAGCAGGAGCAGCGCCTACGAGCAGTACTTC. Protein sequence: CASRSSAYEQYF.

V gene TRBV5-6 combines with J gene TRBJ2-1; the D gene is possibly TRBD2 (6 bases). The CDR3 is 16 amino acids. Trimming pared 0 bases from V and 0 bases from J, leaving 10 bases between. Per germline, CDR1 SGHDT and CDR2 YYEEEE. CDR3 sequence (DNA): TGTGCCAGCAGCTTGGGTCGGGGGAACTCCTACAATGAGCAGTTCTTC. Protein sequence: CASSLGRGNSYNEQFF. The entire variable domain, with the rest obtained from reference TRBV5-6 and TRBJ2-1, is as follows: DAGVTQSPTHLIKTRGQQVTLRCSPKSGHDTVSWYQQALGQGPQFIFQYYEEEERQRGNFPDRFSGHQFPNYSSELNVNALLLGDSALYLCASSLGRGNSYNEQFFGPGTRLTVL.

The CDR3 DNA sequence: TGCAGCGTTGAAGCCCGACTAGCGAAGGGTGAGCAGTTCTTC. Translated: CSVEARLAKGEQFF. This sequence joins TRBV29-1 and TRBJ2-1, with 8 nucleotides matching TRBD2. This CDR3 spans 14 amino acids. CDR1 is SQVTM, CDR2 ANQGSEA, per germline. J gave up 9 bases and V 1 base, and 8 bases lay outside the gene matches.

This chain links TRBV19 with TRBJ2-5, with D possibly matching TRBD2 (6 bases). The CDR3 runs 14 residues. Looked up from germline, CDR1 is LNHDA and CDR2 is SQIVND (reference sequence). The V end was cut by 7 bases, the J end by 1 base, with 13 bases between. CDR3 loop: CASKRRGGQETQYF. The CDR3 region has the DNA TGTGCCAGTAAGAGGAGGGGTGGCCAAGAGACCCAGTACTTC.

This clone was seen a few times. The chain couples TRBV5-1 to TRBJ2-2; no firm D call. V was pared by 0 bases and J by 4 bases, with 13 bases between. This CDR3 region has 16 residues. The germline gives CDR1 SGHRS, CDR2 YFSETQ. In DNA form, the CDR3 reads TGCGCCAGCAGCTTGGAGTGGCAGTCGGGCACCGGGGAGCTGTTTTTT. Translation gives CASSLEWQSGTGELFF.

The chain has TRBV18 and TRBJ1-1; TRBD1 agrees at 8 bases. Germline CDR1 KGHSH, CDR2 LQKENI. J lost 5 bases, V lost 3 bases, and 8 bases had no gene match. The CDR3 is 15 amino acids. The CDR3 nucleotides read TGTGCCAGCTCACCTCAGACAGGGGCTTGGACTGAAGCTTTCTTT. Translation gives CASSPQTGAWTEAFF.

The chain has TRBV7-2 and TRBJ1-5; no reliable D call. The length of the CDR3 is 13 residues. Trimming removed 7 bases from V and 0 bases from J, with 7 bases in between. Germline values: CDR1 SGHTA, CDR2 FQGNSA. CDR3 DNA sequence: TGTGCCAGCACCCGAGATAGCAATCAGCCCCAGCATTTT. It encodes CASTRDSNQPQHF.

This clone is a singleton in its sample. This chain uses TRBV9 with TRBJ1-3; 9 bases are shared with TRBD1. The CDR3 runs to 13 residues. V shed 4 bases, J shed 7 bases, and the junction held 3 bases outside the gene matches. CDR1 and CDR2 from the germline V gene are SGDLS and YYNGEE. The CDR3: CASSRDRDNTIYF. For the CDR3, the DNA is TGTGCCAGCAGCCGGGACAGGGATAACACCATATATTTT.

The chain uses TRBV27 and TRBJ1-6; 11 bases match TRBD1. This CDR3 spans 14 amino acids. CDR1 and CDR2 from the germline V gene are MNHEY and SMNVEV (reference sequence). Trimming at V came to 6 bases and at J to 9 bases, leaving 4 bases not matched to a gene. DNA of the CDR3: TGTGCCAGCAGCAACGGACAGGGGGCTTCACCCCTCCACTTT. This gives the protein CASSNGQGASPLHF.

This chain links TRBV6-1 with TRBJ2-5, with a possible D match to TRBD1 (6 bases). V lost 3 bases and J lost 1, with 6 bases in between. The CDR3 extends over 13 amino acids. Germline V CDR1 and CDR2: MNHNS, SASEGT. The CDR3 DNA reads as TGTGCCAGCAGTGAGGACAGCCAAGAGACCCAGTACTTC. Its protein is CASSEDSQETQYF.

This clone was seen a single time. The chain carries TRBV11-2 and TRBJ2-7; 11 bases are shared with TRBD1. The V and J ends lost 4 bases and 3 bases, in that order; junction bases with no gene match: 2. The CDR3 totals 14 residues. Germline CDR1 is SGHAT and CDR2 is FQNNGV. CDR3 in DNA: TGTGCCAGCAGCTGGGACAGGGGGTTCTACGAGCAGTACTTC. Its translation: CASSWDRGFYEQYF.

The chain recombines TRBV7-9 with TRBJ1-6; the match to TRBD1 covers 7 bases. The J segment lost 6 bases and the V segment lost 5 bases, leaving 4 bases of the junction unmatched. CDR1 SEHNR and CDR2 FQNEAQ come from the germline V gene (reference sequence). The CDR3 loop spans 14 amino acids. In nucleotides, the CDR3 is TGTGCCAGCAGCCCCGGACAGGCTAATTCACCCCTCCACTTT. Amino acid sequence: CASSPGQANSPLHF. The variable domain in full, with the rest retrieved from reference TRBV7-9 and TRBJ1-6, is DTGVSQNPRHKITKRGQNVTFRCDPISEHNRLYWYRQTLGQGPEFLTYFQNEAQLEKSRLLSDRFSAERPKGSFSTLEIQRTEQGDSAMYLCASSPGQANSPLHFGNGTRLTVT.

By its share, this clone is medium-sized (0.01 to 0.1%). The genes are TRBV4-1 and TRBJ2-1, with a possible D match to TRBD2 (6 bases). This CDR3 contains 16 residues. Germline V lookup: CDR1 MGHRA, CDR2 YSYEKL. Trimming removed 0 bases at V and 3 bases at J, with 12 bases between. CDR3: CASSQEAGPCYNEQFF. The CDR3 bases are TGCGCCAGCAGCCAAGAAGCGGGTCCCTGCTACAATGAGCAGTTCTTC.

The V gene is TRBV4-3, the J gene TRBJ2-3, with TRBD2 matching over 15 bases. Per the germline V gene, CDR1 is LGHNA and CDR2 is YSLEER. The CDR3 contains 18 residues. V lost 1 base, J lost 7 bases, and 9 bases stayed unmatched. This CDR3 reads CASSQAPRTSGGAYTQYF. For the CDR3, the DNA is TGCGCCAGCAGCCAAGCCCCTCGGACTAGCGGGGGGGCATATACGCAGTATTTT.

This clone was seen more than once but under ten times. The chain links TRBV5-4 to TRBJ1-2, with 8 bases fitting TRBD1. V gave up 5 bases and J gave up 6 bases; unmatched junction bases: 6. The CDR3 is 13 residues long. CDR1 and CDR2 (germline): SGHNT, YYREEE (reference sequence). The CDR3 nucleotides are TGTGCCAGCAGTCAAACAGGGGGGGATGGCTACACCTTC. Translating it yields CASSQTGGDGYTF.

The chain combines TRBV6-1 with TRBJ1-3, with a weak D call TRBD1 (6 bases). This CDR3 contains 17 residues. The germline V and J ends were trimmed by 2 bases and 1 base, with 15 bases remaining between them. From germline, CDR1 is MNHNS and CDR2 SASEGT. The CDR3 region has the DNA TGTGCCAGCAGTGAACCCCACAGGGTAGTTTCTGGAAACACCATATATTTT. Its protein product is CASSEPHRVVSGNTIYF.

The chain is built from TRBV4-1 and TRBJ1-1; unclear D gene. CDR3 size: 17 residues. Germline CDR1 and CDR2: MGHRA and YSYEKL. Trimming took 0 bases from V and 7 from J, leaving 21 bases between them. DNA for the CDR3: TGCGCCAGCAGCCAAGAAAGTGGTGGAGGGAGAGGGTATGAAGCTTTCTTT. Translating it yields CASSQESGGGRGYEAFF.